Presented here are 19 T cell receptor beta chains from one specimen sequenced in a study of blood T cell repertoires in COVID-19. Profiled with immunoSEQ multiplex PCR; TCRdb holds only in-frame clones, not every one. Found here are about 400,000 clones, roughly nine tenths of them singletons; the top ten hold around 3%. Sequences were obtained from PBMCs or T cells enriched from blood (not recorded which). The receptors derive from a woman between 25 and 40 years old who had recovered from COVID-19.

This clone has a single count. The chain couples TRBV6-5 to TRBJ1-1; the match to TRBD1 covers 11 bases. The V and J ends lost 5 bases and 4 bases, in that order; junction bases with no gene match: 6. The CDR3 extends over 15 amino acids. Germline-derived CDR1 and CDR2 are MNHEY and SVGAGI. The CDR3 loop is CASSPGGTGGTEAFF. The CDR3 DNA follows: TGTGCCAGCAGTCCCGGTGGGACAGGGGGCACTGAAGCTTTCTTT.

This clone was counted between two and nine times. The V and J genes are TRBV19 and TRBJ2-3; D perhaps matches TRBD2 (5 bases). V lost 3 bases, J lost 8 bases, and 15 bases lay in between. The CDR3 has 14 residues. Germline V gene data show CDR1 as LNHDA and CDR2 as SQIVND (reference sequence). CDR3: CASSIGNSEGTQYF. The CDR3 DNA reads TGTGCCAGTAGTATTGGGAACAGCGAGGGTACGCAGTATTTT.

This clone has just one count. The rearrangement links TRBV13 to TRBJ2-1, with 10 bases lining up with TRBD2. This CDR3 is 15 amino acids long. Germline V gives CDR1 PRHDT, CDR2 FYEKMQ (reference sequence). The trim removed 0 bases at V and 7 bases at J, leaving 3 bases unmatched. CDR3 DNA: TGTGCCAGCAGCTTAGGGGAGCGGGAGGGGAATGAGCAGTTCTTC. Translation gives CASSLGEREGNEQFF.

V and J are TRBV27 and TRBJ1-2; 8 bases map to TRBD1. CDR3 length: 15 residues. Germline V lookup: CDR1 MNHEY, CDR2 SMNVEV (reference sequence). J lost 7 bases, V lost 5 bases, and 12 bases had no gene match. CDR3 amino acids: CASSPRDRRGGGYTF. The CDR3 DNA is TGTGCCAGCAGTCCAAGGGACAGGAGGGGCGGTGGCTACACCTTC.

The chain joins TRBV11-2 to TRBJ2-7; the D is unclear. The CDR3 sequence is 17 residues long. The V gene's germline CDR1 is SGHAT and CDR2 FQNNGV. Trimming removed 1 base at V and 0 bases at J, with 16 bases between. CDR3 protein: CASSLVSTEWASYEQYF. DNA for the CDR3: TGTGCCAGCAGCTTAGTCTCTACAGAGTGGGCCTCCTACGAGCAGTACTTC.

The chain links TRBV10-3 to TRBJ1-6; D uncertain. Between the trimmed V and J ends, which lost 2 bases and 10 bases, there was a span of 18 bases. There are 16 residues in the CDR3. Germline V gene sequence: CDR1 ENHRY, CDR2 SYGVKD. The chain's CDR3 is CAISEVPGRGRSPLHF. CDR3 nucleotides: TGTGCCATCAGTGAGGTACCGGGTCGGGGAAGATCACCCCTCCACTTT.

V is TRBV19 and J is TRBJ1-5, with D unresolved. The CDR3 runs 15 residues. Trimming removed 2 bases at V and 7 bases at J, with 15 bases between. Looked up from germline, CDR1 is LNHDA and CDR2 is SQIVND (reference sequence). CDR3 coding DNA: TGTGCCAGTAGTATAAGAGGGTCAACGCAACAGCCCCAGCATTTT. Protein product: CASSIRGSTQQPQHF.

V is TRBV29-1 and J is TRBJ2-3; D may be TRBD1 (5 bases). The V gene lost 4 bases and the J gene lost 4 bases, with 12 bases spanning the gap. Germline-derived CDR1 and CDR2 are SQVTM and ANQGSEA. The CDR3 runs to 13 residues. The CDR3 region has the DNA TGCAGCGTTGCGGACACGATCTCAGATACGCAGTATTTT. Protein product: CSVADTISDTQYF.

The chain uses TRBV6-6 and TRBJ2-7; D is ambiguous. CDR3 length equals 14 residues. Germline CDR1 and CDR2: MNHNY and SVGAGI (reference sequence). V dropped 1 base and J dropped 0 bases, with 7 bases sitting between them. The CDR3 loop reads CASSYWLSSYEQYF. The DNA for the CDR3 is TGTGCCAGCAGTTACTGGCTCAGCTCCTACGAGCAGTACTTC.

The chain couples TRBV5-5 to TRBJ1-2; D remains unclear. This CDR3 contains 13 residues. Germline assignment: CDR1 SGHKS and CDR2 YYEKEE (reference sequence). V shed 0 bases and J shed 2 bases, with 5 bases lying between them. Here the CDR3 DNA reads TGTGCCAGCAGCTTGGGGAGAAACTATGGCTACACCTTC. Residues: CASSLGRNYGYTF.

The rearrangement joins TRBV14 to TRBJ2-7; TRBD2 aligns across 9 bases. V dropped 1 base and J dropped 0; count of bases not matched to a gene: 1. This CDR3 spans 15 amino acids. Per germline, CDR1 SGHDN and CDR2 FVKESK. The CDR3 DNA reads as TGTGCCAGCAGCCAAGGACTAGCGGCCTCCTACGAGCAGTACTTC. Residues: CASSQGLAASYEQYF.

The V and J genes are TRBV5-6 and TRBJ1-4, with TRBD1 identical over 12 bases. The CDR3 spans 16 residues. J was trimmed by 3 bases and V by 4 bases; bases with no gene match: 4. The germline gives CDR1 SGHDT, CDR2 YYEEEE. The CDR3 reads CASSTGQGAPNEKLFF. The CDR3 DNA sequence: TGTGCCAGCAGCACGGGACAGGGGGCTCCTAATGAAAAACTGTTTTTT.

CDR3 in amino acids: CASSQDRGTTEAFF. The DNA of the CDR3 is TGTGCCAGCAGCCAAGATAGGGGCACCACTGAAGCTTTCTTT. This chain joins TRBV4-2 and TRBJ1-1; a possible D gene is TRBD1 (5 bases). The V end was cut by 0 bases, the J end by 4 bases, with 9 bases between. CDR1 is LGHNA and CDR2 is YNFKEQ in the germline V gene. There are 14 residues in the CDR3.

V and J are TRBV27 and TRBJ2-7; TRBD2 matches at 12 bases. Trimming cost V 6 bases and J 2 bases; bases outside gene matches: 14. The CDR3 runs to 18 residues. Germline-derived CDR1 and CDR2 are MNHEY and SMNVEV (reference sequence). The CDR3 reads CASSQGRTSGDGTYEQYF. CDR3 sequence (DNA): TGTGCCAGCAGCCAAGGGCGGACTAGCGGGGACGGGACCTACGAGCAGTACTTC.

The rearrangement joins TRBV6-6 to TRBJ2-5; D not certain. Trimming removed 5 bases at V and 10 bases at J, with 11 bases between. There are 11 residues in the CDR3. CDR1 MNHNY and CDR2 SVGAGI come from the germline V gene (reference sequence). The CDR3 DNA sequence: TGTGCCAGCAGTGGCGAAACAGTCCAGTACTTC. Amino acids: CASSGETVQYF.

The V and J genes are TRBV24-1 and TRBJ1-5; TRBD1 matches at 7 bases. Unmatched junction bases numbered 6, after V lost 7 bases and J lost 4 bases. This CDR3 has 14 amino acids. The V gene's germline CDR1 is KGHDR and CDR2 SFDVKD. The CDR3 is CATSSGQANQPQHF. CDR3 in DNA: TGTGCCACCAGCTCCGGACAGGCTAATCAGCCCCAGCATTTT.

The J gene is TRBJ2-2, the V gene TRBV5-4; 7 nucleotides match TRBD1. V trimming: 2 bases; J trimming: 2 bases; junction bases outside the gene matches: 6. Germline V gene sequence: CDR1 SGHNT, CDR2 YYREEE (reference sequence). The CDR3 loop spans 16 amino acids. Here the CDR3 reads CASSFSGTENTGELFF. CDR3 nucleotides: TGTGCCAGCAGCTTCTCAGGGACAGAAAACACCGGGGAGCTGTTTTTT.

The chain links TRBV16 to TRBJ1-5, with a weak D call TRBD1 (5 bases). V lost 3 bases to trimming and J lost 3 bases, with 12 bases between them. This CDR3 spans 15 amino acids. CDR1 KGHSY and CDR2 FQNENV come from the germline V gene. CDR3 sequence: CASSQGQAVNQPQHF. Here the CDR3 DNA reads TGTGCCAGCAGCCAGGGGCAGGCCGTCAATCAGCCCCAGCATTTT.

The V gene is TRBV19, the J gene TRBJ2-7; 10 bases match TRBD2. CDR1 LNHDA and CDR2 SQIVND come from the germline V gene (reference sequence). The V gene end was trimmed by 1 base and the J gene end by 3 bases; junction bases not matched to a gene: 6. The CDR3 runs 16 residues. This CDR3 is CASSIAGLADRYEQYF. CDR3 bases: TGTGCCAGTAGTATAGCCGGACTAGCGGACCGCTACGAGCAGTACTTC.